These 20 T cell receptor beta chains came from one sample sequenced in a study of post-analysis software for immune sequencing data. Study observations and caveats: Included in a set of a few TRBV segments more frequent in patients than controls were TRBV5-6, TRBV5-1 and TRBV20-1.

The TCR beta cDNA libraries carried unique molecular identifiers. TCRdb reprocessed the PCR reads with MiXCR, giving one entry per CDR3 protein. The sample shows hundreds of thousands of distinct CDR3 sequences, 25% to 30% of them seen only once. Their target antigens are unknown. Sequenced material: blood. All receptors come from a girl aged 10 to 17 with multiple sclerosis.

A word on this clonotype: The junction shows a germline mismatch at one end, possibly a read error. V usage is TRBV7-8 and J usage is TRBJ2-5; 9 bases fit TRBD1. CDR1 is SGHVS and CDR2 is FQNEAQ in the germline V gene. The CDR3 is 16 amino acids. Here the CDR3 DNA reads TGTGCCGGCAGCCCTAGAGGGCGGACAGGGGCGGAGACCCAGTACTTC. The encoded protein is CAGSPRGRTGAETQYF.

This clonotype was counted only a few times. The rearrangement links TRBV20-1 to TRBJ2-4, with TRBD1 matching 9 bases. This CDR3 has 13 residues. V lost 6 bases, J lost 5 bases, and 5 bases stayed unmatched. Germline loops: CDR1 DFQATT, CDR2 SNEGSKA (reference sequence). The CDR3 nucleotides are TGCAGTGCCAAGGGACAGGGCGAAAACATTCAGTACTTC. Translating it yields CSAKGQGENIQYF.

There are a few counts of this clonotype. The J gene is TRBJ1-5, the V gene TRBV28; 7 bases fit TRBD1. With V trimmed by 8 bases and J by 5 bases, 9 bases remained unmatched. Germline V gene lookup returns CDR1 MDHEN and CDR2 SYDVKM. This CDR3 is 14 amino acids long. The CDR3 loop reads CASGRQGSHQPQHF. CDR3 DNA: TGTGCCAGCGGCCGACAGGGTTCGCATCAGCCCCAGCATTTT.

The genes are TRBV11-2 and TRBJ2-3; D unresolved. V gave up 5 bases and J gave up 5 bases, with 11 bases separating them. The CDR3 contains 13 residues. CDR1 is SGHAT and CDR2 is FQNNGV in the germline V gene. Here the CDR3 reads CASSPRPVDTQYF. The CDR3 DNA follows: TGTGCCAGCAGCCCGAGGCCCGTAGATACGCAGTATTTT. The full variable domain, with the rest looked up from reference TRBV11-2 and TRBJ2-3, is EAGVAQSPRYKIIEKRQSVAFWCNPISGHATLYWYQQILGQGPKLLIQFQNNGVVDDSQLPKDRFSAERLKGVDSTLKIQPAKLEDSAVYLCASSPRPVDTQYFGPGTRLTVL.

The J gene is TRBJ2-1, the V gene TRBV27; D may be TRBD2 (5 bases). Germline lookup yields CDR1 MNHEY and CDR2 SMNVEV (reference sequence). The CDR3 loop spans 15 amino acids. Trimming removed 2 bases at V and 4 bases at J, with 12 bases between. CDR3: CASSLELTGYNEQFF. In DNA form, the CDR3 reads TGTGCCAGCAGTTTAGAGCTAACGGGGTACAATGAGCAGTTCTTC.

This clonotype was found a few times. The chain has TRBV20-1 and TRBJ1-2, with TRBD1 matching over 9 bases. The CDR3 has 16 residues. Germline assignment: CDR1 DFQATT and CDR2 SNEGSKA (reference sequence). The V and J ends lost 4 bases and 4 bases, in that order; junction bases with no gene match: 13. The CDR3 DNA reads TGCAGTGCTATTTTCGTGGGACAGGGAGCCGCCTATGGCTACACCTTC. Protein product: CSAIFVGQGAAYGYTF.

This chain connects TRBV7-2 to TRBJ2-3; D perhaps matches TRBD1 (5 bases). Trimming removed 4 bases from V and 0 bases from J, with 8 bases in between. The CDR3 extends over 14 amino acids. Germline V gene data show CDR1 as SGHTA and CDR2 as FQGNSA. CDR3 protein: CASSSTVSTDTQYF. DNA of the CDR3: TGTGCCAGCAGCTCGACAGTGAGCACAGATACGCAGTATTTT.

The genes are TRBV10-3 and TRBJ2-7, with 10 bases fitting TRBD1. V lost 4 bases and J lost 5; bases outside the gene matches: 5. The CDR3 is 14 residues long. Germline CDR1 reads ENHRY; CDR2 reads SYGVKD. CDR3 nucleotide sequence: TGTGCCATCAGTGGACAGGGGGCGGGAAACGAGCAGTACTTC. Translated, it gives CAISGQGAGNEQYF.

The genes are TRBV20-1 and TRBJ2-4, with a weak D call TRBD2 (5 bases). This CDR3 is 15 amino acids long. The germline V and J ends were trimmed by 6 bases and 0 bases, with 15 bases remaining between them. Per the germline V gene, CDR1 is DFQATT and CDR2 is SNEGSKA (reference sequence). The CDR3 nucleotides are TGCAGTGCCACGGGATACAACGTAGCCAAAAACATTCAGTACTTC. This translates into CSATGYNVAKNIQYF.

This clonotype came up a few times. V is TRBV28 and J is TRBJ2-3, with a tentative D call TRBD1 (6 bases). The CDR3 runs 13 residues. Trimming removed 5 bases from V and 6 bases from J, with 12 bases in between. The germline gives CDR1 MDHEN, CDR2 SYDVKM. The CDR3 DNA reads as TGTGCCAGCAGTACAGGGTTCGGGGATACGCAGTATTTT. Encoded protein: CASSTGFGDTQYF.

This clonotype was counted many times. This chain connects TRBV10-3 to TRBJ1-5; D is uncertain. The CDR3 loop spans 14 amino acids. Per germline, CDR1 ENHRY and CDR2 SYGVKD. V lost 10 bases, J lost 7 bases, and 20 bases lay in between. As DNA, the CDR3 is TGTGCCACCAGCGAACTCATCCAAGGGCAGCCCCAGCATTTT. It yields the protein CATSELIQGQPQHF.

This clonotype was seen many times. The chain joins TRBV7-7 to TRBJ2-1, with 10 bases lining up with TRBD2. The germline V gene encodes CDR1 SSHAT and CDR2 FNYEAQ (reference sequence). J was trimmed by 2 bases and V by 5 bases; bases with no gene match: 3. This CDR3 is built from 15 residues. This CDR3 reads CASSPLAGAYNEQFF. The CDR3 DNA is TGTGCCAGCAGCCCCCTAGCGGGGGCCTACAATGAGCAGTTCTTC.

The rearrangement joins TRBV5-5 to TRBJ1-4; D may be TRBD1 (5 bases). The germline CDR1 and CDR2 sequences are SGHKS and YYEKEE (reference sequence). V gave up 1 base and J gave up 6 bases, with 10 bases separating them. The CDR3 runs to 14 residues. In DNA form, the CDR3 reads TGTGCCAGCAGCTTGTCGTCGGGGGATGAAAAACTGTTTTTT. It encodes CASSLSSGDEKLFF.

This chain connects TRBV6-2 or TRBV6-3 to TRBJ2-7; tentative D call: TRBD1 (5 bases). CDR3 length: 12 residues. The germline CDR1 and CDR2 sequences are MNHEY and SVGEGT. V lost 7 bases and J lost 1, with 8 bases in between. In nucleotides, the CDR3 is TGTGCCAGCAAGCGACAGTCCTACGAGCAGTACTTC. It is translated as CASKRQSYEQYF.

V and J are TRBV2 and TRBJ1-4; D is unresolved. V was clipped by 0 bases and J by 8 bases, with 13 bases between them. This CDR3 spans 15 amino acids. Germline-derived CDR1 and CDR2 are SNHLY and FYNNEI. CDR3 in DNA: TGTGCCAGCAGTGAAGCGCTTACCAGCCCGGAAAAACTGTTTTTT. Its protein is CASSEALTSPEKLFF.

The chain combines TRBV28 with TRBJ2-7; 10 bases agree with TRBD1. The CDR3 totals 15 residues. Germline loops: CDR1 MDHEN, CDR2 SYDVKM. V dropped 7 bases and J dropped 2; count of bases not matched to a gene: 8. Here the CDR3 DNA reads TGTGCCAGCACCAGAGGGGACAGGGGTCCCTACGAGCAGTACTTC. It yields the protein CASTRGDRGPYEQYF.

This chain joins TRBV6-2 or TRBV6-3 and TRBJ2-1, with a tentative D call TRBD2 (5 bases). The CDR3 runs to 15 residues. The V end lost 5 bases, the J end lost 3 bases, and 14 bases lay between the germline ends. From germline, CDR1 is MNHEY and CDR2 SVGEGT. The CDR3 loop reads CASSPSPSRYNEQFF. CDR3 sequence (DNA): TGTGCCAGCAGTCCTAGCCCTAGCCGCTACAATGAGCAGTTCTTC.

This clonotype was picked up many times. The rearrangement joins TRBV6-4 to TRBJ2-4; D might be TRBD2 (5 bases). Trimming took 3 bases from V and 10 from J, leaving 22 bases between them. This CDR3 spans 16 amino acids. CDR1 is MRHNA and CDR2 is SNTAGT in the germline V gene. Here the CDR3 reads CASSDAPHWGRRIQYF. The CDR3 DNA is TGTGCCAGCAGTGATGCCCCCCACTGGGGTCGGAGGATTCAGTACTTC.

On this clonotype: A much larger clonotype is one base distant, so this may be a read error. V and J are TRBV20-1 and TRBJ1-2; the match to TRBD1 covers 9 bases. Germline CDR1 DFQATT, CDR2 SNEGSKA (reference sequence). The CDR3 covers 15 residues. The ends lost 6 bases at V and 1 base at J; junction bases unmatched: 9. The CDR3 coding sequence is TGCAGTGCCGGGGCTCGGACAGGGGTTAACTATGGCTACACCTTC. Encoded protein: CSAGARTGVNYGYTF.

V usage is TRBV7-2 and J usage is TRBJ2-1; D may be TRBD2 (5 bases). The germline V gene has CDR1 SGHTA and CDR2 FQGNSA. This CDR3 spans 17 amino acids. The V end lost 5 bases, the J end lost 2 bases, and 19 bases lay between the germline ends. CDR3 bases: TGTGCCAGCAGCCCACAAGGTGCGGGTGGGACCTACAATGAGCAGTTCTTC. Translation gives CASSPQGAGGTYNEQFF.